The 29 T cell receptor beta chains below were found in one sample sequenced in a study of blood T cell repertoires in COVID-19. Clones were read by immunoSEQ multiplex PCR, and TCRdb kept only the in-frame ones, dropping some. This table has roughly 160,000 clones, approximately 91% appearing once. The sequencing input was peripheral blood. The source is a young man with acute or convalescent COVID-19.

V gene TRBV6-5 combines with J gene TRBJ1-2; D perhaps matches TRBD1 (6 bases). Per the germline V gene, CDR1 is MNHEY and CDR2 is SVGAGI. Trimming took off 2 bases at V and 8 bases at J, with 15 bases between the two ends. The length of the CDR3 is 14 residues. The CDR3 loop reads CASSYEGGVGGYTF. The CDR3 nucleotides are TGTGCCAGCAGTTACGAAGGGGGAGTTGGAGGCTACACCTTC.

The chain combines TRBV10-2 with TRBJ1-1; no definite D call. From germline, CDR1 is WSHSY and CDR2 SAAADI. Deletions cut 2 bases from V and 1 base from J, with 11 bases between. The CDR3 runs 15 residues. The DNA for the CDR3 is TGCGCCAGCAGTGAGCACGGAGAAAGGAACACTGAAGCTTTCTTT. It encodes CASSEHGERNTEAFF.

The V call is TRBV6-5, the J call TRBJ1-6; TRBD1 matches at 8 bases. Trimming removed 4 bases from V and 8 bases from J; junction bases left unmatched: 10. There are 16 residues in the CDR3. CDR1 MNHEY and CDR2 SVGAGI come from the germline V gene. CDR3: CASSSPDRGKDSPLHF. CDR3 in DNA: TGTGCCAGCAGTTCCCCCGACAGGGGAAAGGATTCACCCCTCCACTTT.

In its sample, this clone was seen once. The gene calls are TRBV6-5 and TRBJ1-5, with TRBD1 as a possible D gene (6 bases). Germline V gene data show CDR1 as MNHEY and CDR2 as SVGAGI. The V end was cut by 6 bases, the J end by 0 bases, with 9 bases between. The CDR3 is made up of 14 amino acids. CDR3 DNA sequence: TGTGCCAGCAGGACAGGTCATAGCAATCAGCCCCAGCATTTT. Residues: CASRTGHSNQPQHF.

The chain joins TRBV4-1 to TRBJ1-5; D is ambiguous. V gave up 1 base and J gave up 3 bases, with 10 bases separating them. Germline V gene data show CDR1 as MGHRA and CDR2 as YSYEKL. This CDR3 contains 15 residues. The chain's CDR3 is CASSQGLTFNQPQHF. The DNA for the CDR3 is TGCGCCAGCAGCCAAGGTTTGACTTTCAATCAGCCCCAGCATTTT.

This chain links TRBV7-2 with TRBJ2-7; TRBD1 matches 7 bases. Looked up from germline, CDR1 is SGHTA and CDR2 is FQGNSA. This CDR3 has 14 residues. V was clipped by 8 bases and J by 2 bases; unmatched bases: 9. DNA for the CDR3: TGTGCCAGCCGTAACCCAGGGGGTACCTACGAGCAGTACTTC. Translating gives CASRNPGGTYEQYF.

The chain joins TRBV6-6 to TRBJ1-2; the D is unclear. Trimming left V 2 bases short and J 5 bases short, with 18 bases between. This CDR3 comprises 16 residues. CDR1 MNHNY and CDR2 SVGAGI come from the germline V gene (reference sequence). In DNA form, the CDR3 reads TGTGCCAGCAGTTACCAGGCCGGGATGATTGAGTATGGCTACACCTTC. The encoded protein is CASSYQAGMIEYGYTF.

The rearrangement joins TRBV5-1 to TRBJ2-3, with TRBD2 identical over 7 bases. Germline V gene lookup returns CDR1 SGHRS and CDR2 YFSETQ. V trimming: 0 bases; J trimming: 6 bases; junction bases outside the gene matches: 10. The CDR3 has 16 amino acids. The chain's CDR3 is CASSLAPGGSGDTQYF. Here the CDR3 DNA reads TGCGCCAGCAGCTTGGCCCCCGGCGGGAGTGGTGATACGCAGTATTTT.

The chain recombines TRBV5-1 with TRBJ2-1; perhaps TRBD2 as D (6 bases). Trimming cost V 4 bases and J 6 bases, with 20 bases left between them. Germline CDR1 SGHRS, CDR2 YFSETQ. The CDR3 is 16 amino acids. CDR3 region: CASSLTRLEGPNEQFF. The CDR3 region has the DNA TGCGCCAGCAGCCTTACCCGACTAGAAGGTCCCAATGAGCAGTTCTTC.

This rearrangement joins TRBV6-1 to TRBJ2-7, with 8 bases lining up with TRBD1. J gave up 3 bases and V 6 bases, and 7 bases lay outside the gene matches. The CDR3 contains 14 residues. The germline CDR1 and CDR2 sequences are MNHNS and SASEGT. The CDR3 loop is CASSYGQGGYEQYF. The CDR3 nucleotides read TGTGCCAGCAGCTATGGACAGGGTGGCTACGAGCAGTACTTC.

The rearrangement uses TRBV5-8 and TRBJ1-5; TRBD1 agrees at 12 bases. The CDR3 spans 19 residues. V trimming: 6 bases; J trimming: 5 bases; junction bases outside the gene matches: 18. Germline V gene data show CDR1 as SGHTS and CDR2 as YDEGEE. This CDR3 is CASIQEYPGQGAAYQPQHF. Written as DNA, the CDR3 is TGTGCCAGCATTCAAGAATACCCGGGACAGGGGGCTGCCTATCAGCCCCAGCATTTT.

The V call is TRBV18, the J call TRBJ1-4; D might be TRBD1 (6 bases). Per germline, CDR1 KGHSH and CDR2 LQKENI. There are 16 residues in the CDR3. Trimming removed 3 bases at V and 6 bases at J, with 17 bases between. The DNA of the CDR3 is TGTGCCAGCTCACCCCTACCGACAGGCGCCTATGAAAAACTGTTTTTT. This codes for CASSPLPTGAYEKLFF.

The chain joins TRBV20-1 to TRBJ1-1, with TRBD1 matching over 7 bases. The V segment lost 3 bases and the J segment 1 base; nucleotides outside the gene matches: 8. CDR1 DFQATT and CDR2 SNEGSKA come from the germline V gene (reference sequence). This CDR3 region has 15 residues. The CDR3 loop is CSASRGGLKNTEAFF. DNA of the CDR3: TGCAGTGCTAGTCGAGGGGGCCTGAAGAACACTGAAGCTTTCTTT.

The J gene is TRBJ1-5, the V gene TRBV5-6, with unresolved D. Germline loops: CDR1 SGHDT, CDR2 YYEEEE. V was pared by 0 bases and J by 2 bases, with 18 bases between. The CDR3 is 18 residues long. CDR3 in DNA: TGTGCCAGCAGCTTGGTTGAATCTTCCAGGCAGGGCAATCAGCCCCAGCATTTT. Residues: CASSLVESSRQGNQPQHF. The entire variable domain, with the rest obtained from reference TRBV5-6 and TRBJ1-5, is as follows: DAGVTQSPTHLIKTRGQQVTLRCSPKSGHDTVSWYQQALGQGPQFIFQYYEEEERQRGNFPDRFSGHQFPNYSSELNVNALLLGDSALYLCASSLVESSRQGNQPQHFGDGTRLSIL.

The chain combines TRBV27 with TRBJ1-1; D ambiguous. The germline V gene encodes CDR1 MNHEY and CDR2 SMNVEV (reference sequence). This CDR3 contains 14 residues. Trimming took off 2 bases at V and 0 bases at J, with 7 bases between the two ends. CDR3 sequence: CASSLTSLNTEAFF. The CDR3 DNA follows: TGTGCCAGCAGTTTAACTTCTCTGAACACTGAAGCTTTCTTT.

V gene TRBV7-9 combines with J gene TRBJ1-1, with D tentatively TRBD1 (5 bases). The CDR3 covers 15 residues. The V gene's germline CDR1 is SEHNR and CDR2 FQNEAQ (reference sequence). Trimming pared 1 base from V and 4 bases from J, leaving 13 bases between. This CDR3 is CASSLEGHLGTEAFF. CDR3 coding DNA: TGTGCCAGCAGCTTAGAAGGACACTTGGGCACTGAAGCTTTCTTT. The full variable domain, in which reference TRBV7-9 and TRBJ1-1 provide the parts outside the CDR3, is DTGVSQNPRHKITKRGQNVTFRCDPISEHNRLYWYRQTLGQGPEFLTYFQNEAQLEKSRLLSDRFSAERPKGSFSTLEIQRTEQGDSAMYLCASSLEGHLGTEAFFGQGTRLTVV.

This clone was detected only once. The rearrangement joins TRBV6-5 to TRBJ2-7, with TRBD2 matching over 11 bases. The CDR3 is 15 residues long. CDR1 MNHEY and CDR2 SVGAGI come from the germline V gene. V gave up 7 bases and J gave up 4 bases; unmatched junction bases: 9. Here the CDR3 reads CASMLAGGPGYEQYF. The CDR3 DNA reads as TGTGCCAGCATGTTAGCGGGAGGGCCGGGGTACGAGCAGTACTTC.

This chain joins TRBV5-4 and TRBJ1-6; TRBD1 might be the D (6 bases). The length of the CDR3 is 17 residues. The V gene lost 4 bases and the J gene lost 5 bases, with 19 bases spanning the gap. The germline V gene has CDR1 SGHNT and CDR2 YYREEE (reference sequence). The CDR3 DNA follows: TGTGCCAGCAGCAAAACAGGGTTCATGGCGAATAATTCACCCCTCCACTTT. Translation: CASSKTGFMANNSPLHF.

The chain couples TRBV6-5 to TRBJ2-7, with a tentative D call TRBD1 (6 bases). Germline CDR1 is MNHEY and CDR2 is SVGAGI. The CDR3 length is 15 residues. Trimming cost V 4 bases and J 6 bases, with 19 bases left between them. CDR3 protein: CASSSRQETLGEQYF. The CDR3 DNA follows: TGTGCCAGCAGTTCGAGACAGGAGACCCTCGGCGAGCAGTACTTC.

The chain joins TRBV5-6 to TRBJ2-5, with D possibly TRBD1 on 5 matching bases. This CDR3 comprises 12 residues. Germline V gene lookup returns CDR1 SGHDT and CDR2 YYEEEE. V lost 4 bases to trimming and J lost 5 bases, with 9 bases between them. The CDR3 sequence: CASSTTAETQYF. The CDR3 DNA follows: TGTGCCAGCAGCACGACAGCGGAGACCCAGTACTTC.

The chain employs TRBV6-5 and TRBJ1-4; possible D gene TRBD1, 6 bases. CDR1 is MNHEY, CDR2 SVGAGI, per germline. Trimming pared 4 bases from V and 4 bases from J, leaving 16 bases between. The CDR3 has 16 amino acids. CDR3 sequence (DNA): TGTGCCAGCAGTTTGTACAGGGCGTCCCGTAATGAAAAACTGTTTTTT. Translated, it gives CASSLYRASRNEKLFF.

The J gene is TRBJ1-5, the V gene TRBV2; 7 nucleotides match TRBD1. V dropped 8 bases and J dropped 4; count of bases not matched to a gene: 8. CDR1 and CDR2 from the germline V gene are SNHLY and FYNNEI. This CDR3 contains 14 residues. CDR3 protein: CASATRGWNQPQHF. The DNA for the CDR3 is TGTGCCAGCGCGACCAGGGGGTGGAATCAGCCCCAGCATTTT.

The chain carries TRBV30 and TRBJ1-4; a possible D gene is TRBD1 (6 bases). Trimming removed 5 bases at V and 8 bases at J, with 18 bases between. The CDR3 consists of 14 residues. The V gene's germline CDR1 is GTSNPN and CDR2 SVGIG (reference sequence). The CDR3 sequence: CAWGGEQGIEKLFF. In DNA form, the CDR3 reads TGTGCCTGGGGAGGGGAGCAGGGGATCGAAAAACTGTTTTTT.

CDR3 sequence reads: CASTDAAGPTDTQYF. The CDR3 DNA follows: TGTGCCAGCACTGATGCAGCGGGCCCCACAGATACGCAGTATTTT. The V and J genes are TRBV2 and TRBJ2-3; D possibly corresponds to TRBD2 (6 bases). V was shortened by 7 bases and J by 2 bases, with 16 bases between the two germline ends. The CDR3 has 15 residues. CDR1 and CDR2 from the germline V gene are SNHLY and FYNNEI.

This rearrangement joins TRBV19 to TRBJ1-1; 8 bases align to TRBD1. V was pared by 7 bases and J by 6 bases, with 7 bases of the junction left unmatched. The germline CDR1 and CDR2 sequences are LNHDA and SQIVND (reference sequence). The CDR3 spans 13 residues. CDR3 residues: CASILGTGSEAFF. DNA for the CDR3: TGTGCCAGTATATTAGGGACAGGTTCTGAAGCTTTCTTT.

The chain links TRBV6-5 to TRBJ1-2; TRBD1 matches at 12 bases. This CDR3 is 15 amino acids long. V gave up 7 bases and J gave up 7 bases; unmatched junction bases: 10. Germline CDR1 and CDR2: MNHEY and SVGAGI. CDR3 DNA sequence: TGTGCCAGCACCGGACCGGGACAGGGGGCTTCTGGCTACACCTTC. Amino acids: CASTGPGQGASGYTF.

This clone was seen only once. This chain joins TRBV7-2 and TRBJ1-3; TRBD1 is a possible D gene (5 bases). The CDR3 totals 15 residues. The germline V gene has CDR1 SGHTA and CDR2 FQGNSA. Trimming stripped 1 base from V and 3 bases from J, with 10 bases between. CDR3: CASSLGQGNGNTIYF. DNA for the CDR3: TGTGCCAGCAGCTTAGGCCAGGGCAATGGAAACACCATATATTTT.

The chain links TRBV4-2 to TRBJ2-1; 7 bases align to TRBD1. The V gene's germline CDR1 is LGHNA and CDR2 YNFKEQ. V gave up 1 base and J gave up 0 bases; unmatched junction bases: 9. CDR3 size: 18 residues. In nucleotides, the CDR3 is TGTGCCAGCAGCCAAGCTACGTACAGGGGAAGCTCCTACAATGAGCAGTTCTTC. This sequence encodes CASSQATYRGSSYNEQFF.

CDR3 nucleotides: TGTGCCAGCTCACGGGCAGACAACGAAGCTTTCTTT. This encodes CASSRADNEAFF. The chain joins TRBV18 to TRBJ1-1; D is ambiguous. Germline V gene data show CDR1 as KGHSH and CDR2 as LQKENI. The CDR3 loop spans 12 amino acids. V lost 4 bases and J 8 bases, leaving 11 bases between the germline ends. The variable domain in full, completed from reference TRBV18 and TRBJ1-1, reads NAGVMQNPRHLVRRRGQEARLRCSPMKGHSHVYWYRQLPEEGLKFMVYLQKENIIDESGMPKERFSAEFPKEGPSILRIQQVVRGDSAAYFCASSRADNEAFFGQGTRLTVV.